The source of this T cell receptor beta chain is a study of CD8 T cells in ankylosing spondylitis. This clonotype was seen repeatedly, ten times or more. TCRdb independently ran MiXCR on the 5' RACE reads; one entry per CDR3 protein. This sample has 250,000 to 400,000 distinct CDR3 sequences; approximately 10% occur once, and the top ten carry about a tenth. CDR3 size: 13 residues. Germline loops: CDR1 DFQATT, CDR2 SNEGSKA (reference sequence). The rearrangement joins TRBV20-1 to TRBJ2-3; D may correspond to TRBD1 or TRBD2 (5 bases each). The sequencing input was blood, either unsorted or a sorted T cell fraction (not recorded which). The receptor was derived from a female donor with ankylosing spondylitis or in good health (not recorded which). CDR3 protein: CSPRVGGTDTQYF. As DNA, the CDR3 is TGCAGCCCCAGGGTGGGAGGCACAGATACGCAGTATTTT.